These 17 T cell receptor beta chains originate from one sample sequenced in a study of vaccination and CD4 T cells after COVID-19. Antigens of these TCRs are unknown. The treatment was: roughly 10-day PBMC culture with coronavirus spike peptide pools or control peptides (ViraFEST assay). An Oncomine TCR Beta short-read assay was used to sequence the DNA from cultured CD4+ T cells. TCRdb redid the calling of the PCR reads with MiXCR, one entry per CDR3 protein. The top ten clones hold 6% to 9.5% of a sample with 8,500 to 10,000 distinct CDR3 sequences, roughly 50% of them seen once. The sequenced sample was CD4+ T cells from blood, cultured in vitro. The receptors originated from a human donor who had recovered from COVID-19.

The chain uses TRBV5-8 and TRBJ2-1; D is ambiguous. Germline V gene sequence: CDR1 SGHTS, CDR2 YDEGEE. There are 16 residues in the CDR3. V gave up 0 bases and J gave up 6 bases, with 16 bases separating them. CDR3 sequence reads: CASSLGFRPEINEQFF. The CDR3, as DNA: TGTGCCAGCAGCTTGGGCTTCAGGCCGGAAATCAATGAGCAGTTCTTC.

This rearrangement joins TRBV4-3 to TRBJ1-2; unclear D gene. Deletions cut 0 bases from V and 3 bases from J, with 5 bases between. The V gene's germline CDR1 is LGHNA and CDR2 YSLEER. The CDR3 extends over 13 amino acids. The CDR3 region has the DNA TGCGCCAGCAGCCAAGACTCTGACTATGGCTACACCTTC. This translates into CASSQDSDYGYTF.

The chain joins TRBV19 to TRBJ2-3; possible D gene TRBD1, 6 bases. The germline CDR1 and CDR2 sequences are LNHDA and SQIVND (reference sequence). The CDR3 has 14 amino acids. Trimming cost V 5 bases and J 0 bases, with 9 bases left between them. CDR3 coding DNA: TGTGCCAGTAGTGGACAGTTAAGCACAGATACGCAGTATTTT. Translated, it gives CASSGQLSTDTQYF.

This chain links TRBV7-8 with TRBJ2-2, with 7 bases aligning to TRBD1. The CDR3 loop spans 14 amino acids. Germline V CDR1 and CDR2: SGHVS, FQNEAQ. V dropped 1 base and J dropped 6; count of bases not matched to a gene: 2. CDR3 region: CASSLVGTAGELFF. In DNA form, the CDR3 reads TGTGCCAGCAGCTTAGTCGGGACAGCCGGGGAGCTGTTTTTT.

The CDR3 is CASSSQGGYSGNTIYF. The CDR3 region has the DNA TGTGCCAGCAGCTCACAGGGGGGGTACTCTGGAAACACCATATATTTT. The J gene is TRBJ1-3, the V gene TRBV7-2; 8 bases are a match to TRBD1. The CDR3 has 16 residues. Germline V lookup: CDR1 SGHTA, CDR2 FQGNSA. The junction had 5 bases not matched to a gene; V was cut back by 4 bases and J by 0 bases.

This clonotype has a handful of counts. This rearrangement joins TRBV7-8 to TRBJ1-6, with D tentatively TRBD1 (5 bases). V dropped 1 base and J dropped 7 bases, with 11 bases sitting between them. Per germline, CDR1 SGHVS and CDR2 FQNEAQ. The CDR3 has 15 residues. CDR3 in DNA: TGTGCCAGCAGCTTAGTCGGGGGTAGCAATTCACCCCTCCACTTT. As protein: CASSLVGGSNSPLHF.

This clonotype was seen only a few times. The chain joins TRBV20-1 to TRBJ1-2; 7 nucleotides agree with TRBD1. The germline V gene has CDR1 DFQATT and CDR2 SNEGSKA (reference sequence). The CDR3 is 13 residues long. J gave up 5 bases and V 3 bases, and 6 bases lay outside the gene matches. The CDR3 coding sequence is TGCAGTGCTAGTCCGCAGGGGGAATATGGCTACACCTTC. Its protein is CSASPQGEYGYTF.

This clonotype was counted between two and nine times. The CDR3 DNA is TGCGCCAGCAGTGAGAGGGGAGGAGGCACTGAAGCTTTCTTT. Amino acid sequence: CASSERGGGTEAFF. This sequence joins TRBV10-2 and TRBJ1-1; possible D gene TRBD1, 5 bases. V dropped 2 bases and J dropped 4 bases, with 11 bases sitting between them. The CDR3 contains 14 residues. The germline V gene has CDR1 WSHSY and CDR2 SAAADI.

The chain couples TRBV29-1 to TRBJ2-7; TRBD2 agrees at 15 bases. The germline V gene has CDR1 SQVTM and CDR2 ANQGSEA. This CDR3 region has 16 residues. The junction had 7 bases not matched to a gene; V was cut back by 5 bases and J by 2 bases. As DNA, the CDR3 is TGCAGCGTTCAAAAAGGACTAGCGGGAGGGACCTACGAGCAGTACTTC. Its translation: CSVQKGLAGGTYEQYF.

The V and J genes are TRBV7-3 and TRBJ1-2; a weak D match, TRBD1 (5 bases). V lost 1 base and J 13 bases, leaving 19 bases between the germline ends. This CDR3 spans 14 amino acids. Germline CDR1 and CDR2: SGHTA and FQGTGA. CDR3 sequence reads: CASSLRVQDTGSTF. The CDR3 region has the DNA TGTGCCAGCAGCTTAAGGGTTCAGGATACAGGTTCCACCTTC. Full variable domain (remainder filled in from reference TRBV7-3 and TRBJ1-2): GAGVSQTPSNKVTEKGKYVELRCDPISGHTALYWYRQSLGQGPEFLIYFQGTGAADDSGLPNDRFFAVRPEGSVSTLKIQRTERGDSAVYLCASSLRVQDTGSTFGSGTRLTVV.

The chain uses TRBV12-3 or TRBV12-4 and TRBJ2-6; D call uncertain. Trimming removed 1 base at V and 0 bases at J, with 10 bases between. The CDR3 loop spans 17 amino acids. The CDR3 DNA follows: TGTGCCAGCAGTTTAGAGGTCCCAGGCTCTGGGGCCAACGTCCTGACTTTC. Its protein is CASSLEVPGSGANVLTF.

This rearrangement joins TRBV24-1 to TRBJ1-2; D not certain. V lost 2 bases and J lost 5, with 5 bases in between. The CDR3 contains 12 residues. CDR1 and CDR2 from the germline V gene are KGHDR and SFDVKD. CDR3 nucleotides: TGTGCCACCAGTGATTACCGTTATGGCTACACCTTC. This sequence encodes CATSDYRYGYTF.

The chain recombines TRBV12-3 or TRBV12-4 with TRBJ2-3; no reliable D call. The CDR3 extends over 11 amino acids. V was clipped by 3 bases and J by 4 bases, with 2 bases between them. The CDR3 spells CASSLADTQYF. DNA of the CDR3: TGTGCCAGCAGTTTGGCAGATACGCAGTATTTT.

Worth noting for this clonotype: Since a much larger clone is just one base distant, this may be a read error. V and J are TRBV6-1 and TRBJ1-2; D is ambiguous. The CDR3 runs to 15 residues. Trimming took 2 bases from V and 0 from J, leaving 10 bases between them. Germline V gene sequence: CDR1 MNHNS, CDR2 SASEGT. As DNA, the CDR3 is TGTGCCAGCAGTGAACCGGTGCCCTCTAACTATGGCTACACCTTC. Translated, it gives CASSEPVPSNYGYTF.

In this sample, this clonotype turned up a few times. The J gene is TRBJ1-1, the V gene TRBV2; D is uncertain. Trimming shortened V by 8 bases and J by 5 bases, and 18 bases separated the two germline ends. The CDR3 has 14 residues. Looked up from germline, CDR1 is SNHLY and CDR2 is FYNNEI. The CDR3 loop reads CASRSGQVHTEAFF. In DNA, the CDR3 is TGTGCCAGCCGGTCGGGCCAGGTTCATACTGAAGCTTTCTTT.

The J gene is TRBJ2-7, the V gene TRBV4-3; TRBD1 matches at 7 bases. CDR1 is LGHNA, CDR2 YSLEER, per germline. V shed 5 bases and J 3 bases; nucleotides not matched to a gene: 10. The CDR3 consists of 15 residues. In nucleotides, the CDR3 is TGCGCCAGCAGCGCTCAAAGGACAGGAAACTACGAGCAGTACTTC. Translating gives CASSAQRTGNYEQYF.

The chain links TRBV29-1 to TRBJ1-3, with D maybe TRBD1 (6 bases). This CDR3 region has 12 residues. The germline V and J ends were trimmed by 7 bases and 3 bases, with 10 bases remaining between them. CDR1 is SQVTM and CDR2 is ANQGSEA in the germline V gene. The CDR3 reads CSGGQLGNTIYF. CDR3 DNA sequence: TGCAGCGGTGGACAGCTTGGAAACACCATATATTTT. Complete variable domain (other parts from reference TRBV29-1 and TRBJ1-3): SAVISQKPSRDICQRGTSLTIQCQVDSQVTMMFWYRQQPGQSLTLIATANQGSEATYESGFVIDKFPISRPNLTFSTLTVSNMSPEDSSIYLCSGGQLGNTIYFGEGSWLTVV.